The rows below give T cell receptor beta chains drawn from one sample of a study of T cell repertoires in cytomegalovirus infection. No antigen is known for these receptors. TCRdb reprocessed the reads via MiXCR and lists one record per CDR3 protein. The repertoire holds about 310,000 distinct CDR3 sequences, 25% seen once, with about an eighth in the top ten. The sample was cultured PBMCs, taken from culture after CMV antigen stimulation. The receptors were gathered from a human donor in good health (CMV status not recorded). Some clones in this sample may be carry-over from other donors' samples. Each CDR3 is given with its conserved first and last residue. D genes are given only for firm matches. Size tells how often a clone was seen (once, few, many) or the class of an expanded clone, and some rows leave it out.

V	J	D	size	DNA	CDR3
TRBV24-1	TRBJ1-1	NA	NA	TGTGCCACCAGCGACAGTTCGAACACTGAAGCTTTCTTT	CATSDSSNTEAFF
TRBV15	TRBJ2-2	TRBD2	few	TGTGCCACCAGCAGAGCCGGGACTAGCGGGAGGAGTAACACCGGGGAGCTGTTTTTT	CATSRAGTSGRSNTGELFF
TRBV11-2	TRBJ2-3	TRBD2	NA	TGTGCTTCCCAGGAGGGACTAGTCAAGTATTTT	CASQEGLVKYF
TRBV20-1	TRBJ2-1	TRBD2	many	TGCAGTGCTAGTGATACTAGCGGGAGATCCAATGAGCAGTTCTTC	CSASDTSGRSNEQFF
TRBV7-6	TRBJ2-7	NA	NA	TGTGCCAGCAGCTCCAGAGCTGGTTACGAGCAGTACTTC	CASSSRAGYEQYF
TRBV7-2	TRBJ1-1	NA	few	TGTGCCAGCAGCCGGGCCCCGGGCACTGAAGCTTTCTTT	CASSRAPGTEAFF
TRBV20-1	TRBJ1-4	NA	few	TGCAGTGCTAGCCAGGGATGGGAAAAACTGTTTTTT	CSASQGWEKLFF
TRBV28	TRBJ1-6	TRBD1	NA	TGTGCCAGCAGTTCACAGGGGAATTCACCCCTCCACTTT	CASSSQGNSPLHF
TRBV19	TRBJ2-5	TRBD1	NA	TGTGCCAGTAGTGACTACAGGGGGAGGTTGGAGACCCAGTACTTC	CASSDYRGRLETQYF
TRBV29-1	TRBJ2-1	TRBD2	NA	TGCAGCGGGGTGAGCGGGGCGCGTAATGAGCAGTTCTTC	CSGVSGARNEQFF
TRBV7-2	TRBJ2-1	NA	many	TGTGCCAGCAGCCCCGCCGTCCGGGACCCCCGGCCTGCTGAGCAGTTCTTC	CASSPAVRDPRPAEQFF
TRBV4-2	TRBJ2-3	TRBD1	few	TGTGCCAGCAGCCGACAGGGGGATAGGGCAGATACGCAGTATTTT	CASSRQGDRADTQYF
TRBV7-6	TRBJ2-1	NA	NA	TGTGCCAGCAGCTTAGTTGCTAGCGCAGACAATGAGCAGTTCTTC	CASSLVASADNEQFF
TRBV7-4	TRBJ1-2	NA	many	TGTGCCAGCACCTCGGGGGAAGGACCCGGGGGTGGCTACACCTTC	CASTSGEGPGGGYTF
TRBV6-1	TRBJ2-3	TRBD2	few	TGTGCCAGCAGTGCGGCGGTAGCGGGGTATACAGATACGCAGTATTTT	CASSAAVAGYTDTQYF
TRBV2	TRBJ2-7	NA	NA	TGTGCCAGCAGTCCACAGCGAAGGGGCTCCTACGAGCAGTACTTC	CASSPQRRGSYEQYF
TRBV28	TRBJ2-1	TRBD2	NA	TGTGCCAGCACCCCCGGGGGGGTAGCGGGGTACAATGAGCAGTTCTTC	CASTPGGVAGYNEQFF
TRBV24-1	TRBJ2-1	TRBD2	NA	TGTGCCACCAGTGACCCGGCATCCAGCGGGAGCTCCTACAATGAGCAGTTCTTC	CATSDPASSGSSYNEQFF
TRBV20-1	TRBJ1-1	NA	few	TGCAGTACTACCCCATGGCAGATTTACACTGAAGCTTTCTTT	CSTTPWQIYTEAFF
TRBV12-3/TRBV12-4	TRBJ2-4	NA	NA	TGTGCCAGCAGTTTTACGTGGGGGGTCCTAGCCAAAAACATTCAGTACTTC	CASSFTWGVLAKNIQYF
TRBV9	TRBJ2-6	NA	NA	TGTGCCAGCAGCGTAGTAGCTGGGGGACACCAATCTGGGGCCAACGTCCTGACTTTC	CASSVVAGGHQSGANVLTF
TRBV28	TRBJ2-7	TRBD1	NA	TGTGCCAGCAGAACCCCCGGGACAGGGATCAACGAGCAGTACTTC	CASRTPGTGINEQYF
TRBV25-1	TRBJ2-3	NA	NA	TGTGCCAGCAGTGAGAATTTTTATTGGGGGCACACAGATACGCAGTATTTT	CASSENFYWGHTDTQYF
TRBV2	TRBJ2-3	TRBD2	NA	TGTGCCAGCAATGCACTAGCGGGAGGAAGGGCAGATACGCAGTATTTT	CASNALAGGRADTQYF
TRBV4-2	TRBJ1-1	NA	NA	TGTGCCAGCAGCCCGGAAGGGGGGCGAGGAACTGAAGCTTTCTTT	CASSPEGGRGTEAFF
TRBV5-1	TRBJ2-3	NA	NA	TGCGCCAGCAGCTTTGGCCTCCAAGATACGCAGTATTTT	CASSFGLQDTQYF
TRBV7-2	TRBJ2-2	NA	many	TGTGCCAGCAGCTTAGGCGGTTACCCTGGGGCCGGGGAGCTGTTTTTT	CASSLGGYPGAGELFF
TRBV10-3	TRBJ2-3	TRBD2	NA	TGTGCCATCAGTGGGACCGGGACTAGCGGGAGGGCCAAAACTTTCGCAGATACGCAGTATTTT	CAISGTGTSGRAKTFADTQYF
TRBV6-2/TRBV6-3	TRBJ2-3	TRBD2	NA	TGTGCCAGCAGTACAACTAGCGGACGCACAGATACGCAGTATTTT	CASSTTSGRTDTQYF
TRBV7-2	TRBJ2-7	NA	few	TGTGCCAGCAGCTTAGTAGGGAGCGGCTTCTCTTCCTACGAGCAGTACTTC	CASSLVGSGFSSYEQYF
TRBV7-2	TRBJ2-3	NA	few	TGTGCCAGCAGCTTAGGGCGCCACACAGATACGCAGTATTTT	CASSLGRHTDTQYF
TRBV29-1	TRBJ1-1	NA	few	TGCAGCGTTGTCGAGGGTATAGACACTGAAGCTTTCTTT	CSVVEGIDTEAFF
TRBV4-1	TRBJ1-1	NA	NA	TGCGCCAGCAGCCAAGATTGGCAGGGCGCGAACACTGAAGCTTTCTTT	CASSQDWQGANTEAFF
TRBV24-1	TRBJ1-1	NA	NA	TGTGCCACCAGTGACAGAGCGAACACTGAAGCTTTCTTT	CATSDRANTEAFF
TRBV20-1	TRBJ1-1	TRBD1	few	TGCAGTGCTATAGACAGGGCTGGGACTGAAGCTTTCTTT	CSAIDRAGTEAFF
TRBV4-1	TRBJ2-7	NA	few	TGCGCCAGCAGCTTTGGACAGCAAGCCAACGAGCAGTACTTC	CASSFGQQANEQYF
TRBV6-1	TRBJ1-6	TRBD1	once	TGTGCCAGCAGTAGGGGGGCAGGGGGCTCGGATAATTCACCCCTCCACTTT	CASSRGAGGSDNSPLHF
TRBV6-5	TRBJ1-2	TRBD1	few	TGTGCCAGCAGCAACGGGGACAGATATGGCTACACCTTC	CASSNGDRYGYTF